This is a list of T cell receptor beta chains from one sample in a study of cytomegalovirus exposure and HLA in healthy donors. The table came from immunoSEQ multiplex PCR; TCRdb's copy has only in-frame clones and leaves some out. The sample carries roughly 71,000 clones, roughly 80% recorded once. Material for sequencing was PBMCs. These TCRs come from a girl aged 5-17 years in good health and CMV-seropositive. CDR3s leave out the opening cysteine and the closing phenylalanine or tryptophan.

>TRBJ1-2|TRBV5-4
ASSSDRGLYGYT
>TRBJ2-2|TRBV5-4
ASSPTKTSGRGGELF
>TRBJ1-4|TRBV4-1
ASSQGTDEKLF
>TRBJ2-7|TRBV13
ASSRQGGGEQY
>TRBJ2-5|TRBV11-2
ASSLLQETQY
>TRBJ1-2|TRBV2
ASSGQGPIYGYT
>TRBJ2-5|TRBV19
ASITPTSSIQETQY
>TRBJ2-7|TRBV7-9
ASSPRTGTTGYEQY
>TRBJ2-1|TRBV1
TSSQERDEQF
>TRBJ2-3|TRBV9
ASGLRGGPPDTQY
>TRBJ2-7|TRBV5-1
ASSQVAGEEQY
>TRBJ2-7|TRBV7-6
ASSLRLAGGLGFEQY
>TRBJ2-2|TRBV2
ASWRNDSPGELF
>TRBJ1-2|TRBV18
ATPLRDTYGYT
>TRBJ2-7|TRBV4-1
ASSQEGPSGSYEQY
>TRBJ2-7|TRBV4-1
ASSLMRGLGNYEQY
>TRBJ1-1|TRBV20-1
SAAVAF
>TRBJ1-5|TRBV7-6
ASSAQVNQPQH
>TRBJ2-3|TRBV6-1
ASSEMFGADTQY
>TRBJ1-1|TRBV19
ASKVARNTEAF
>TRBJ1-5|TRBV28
ASRPLLFSQPQH
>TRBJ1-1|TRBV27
ASSNRGPPKAF
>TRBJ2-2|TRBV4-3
ASSPLYSSGELF
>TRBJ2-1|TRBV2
ASSVLGSSYNEQF
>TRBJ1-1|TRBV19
ASSMVLLNTEAF
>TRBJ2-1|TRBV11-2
ASSSIRTGEGPEQF
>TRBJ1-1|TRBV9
ASSQTGTGGEKAF
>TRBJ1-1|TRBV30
AWSMGGGWITEAF
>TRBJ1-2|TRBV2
ASSAGQDYGYT
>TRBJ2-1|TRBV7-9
ASAFPEGQGAVEQF
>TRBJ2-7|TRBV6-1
ASSDLSRDRGRYEQY
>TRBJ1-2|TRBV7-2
ASSPRRDYGYT
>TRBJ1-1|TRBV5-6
ASSAGTGEGTEAF
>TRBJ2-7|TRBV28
ASSLSTGNEQY
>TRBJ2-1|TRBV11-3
ASSSLRGNEQF
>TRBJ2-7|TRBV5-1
ASGTGEGEQY
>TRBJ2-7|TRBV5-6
ASSLAGRLAGGKY
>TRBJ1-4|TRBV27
AVSPGGDEKLF
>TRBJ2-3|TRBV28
ASTLAGGSTDTQY
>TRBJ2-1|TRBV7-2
ASSSLGRGYNEQF